This record covers a single T cell receptor beta chain. The sample holds many counts of this clonotype. It has no known antigen specificity. One base away there is no much larger clone; base qualities are not given. This sample is part of a study (dated by TCRdb to 2012 to 2014). The CDR3 starts with the cysteine, ends with the phenylalanine, and has 16 residues. Solely the CDR3 DNA is kept, with 48 bases framed from the first base. Trimming removed 1 base from V and 2 bases from J; the gene matches leave 6 bases unexplained. The germline V gene supplies CDR1 LGHNA and CDR2 YSLEER. The sequencer listed for this sample is Illumina Genome Analyzer IIx. TCRdb reprocessed the public reads (quality trimming at Q25 with fastp, clone calling with MiXCR) and kept in-frame beta chains. Each entry is one CDR3 protein sequence, shown with its most common DNA and genes. This sample holds about 15,000 distinct CDR3 sequences; about 35% were observed only once. Of the sample, 16% is held by the ten largest clones.

This TCR was sampled from a human donor. This sequence uses TRBV4-3 and TRBJ2-7; TRBD2 lines up with 9 middle nucleotides. The sample comprised blood. The DNA sequence reads TGCGCCAGCAGCCAAGTGGCTAGCGGGACACCCTACGAGCAGTACTTC. This sequence encodes CASSQVASGTPYEQYF.